This T cell receptor beta chain emerged from a study of T cell repertoires in cytomegalovirus infection. Study context: An indication of both CMV infection and matching HLA type came from public TCR beta signatures. General study results and limits: CMV-specific TCR beta clonotypes restricted by HLA-C were the ones dominating the ex vivo response. There were carriers of CMV plus the relevant HLA, and cumulative public TCR beta family frequency identified them.

MiXCR, applied by TCRdb to the reads, yields one record per CDR3 protein. The repertoire holds over 450,000 distinct CDR3 sequences, with roughly 12% as singletons. This clonotype was detected many times. Its antigen is not known. Per the germline V gene, CDR1 is SEHNR and CDR2 is FQNEAQ (reference sequence). V was clipped by 5 bases and J by 6 bases, with 14 bases between them. This CDR3 spans 13 amino acids. J is TRBJ2-7 and V is TRBV7-9; D not certain. Sample: PBMCs. This sequence was found in a human donor in good health (CMV status not recorded). Some clones in this sample may be carry-over from other donors' samples. This CDR3 reads CASSPIRDGEQYF. DNA for the CDR3: TGTGCCAGCAGCCCCATCCGTGACGGCGAGCAGTACTTC.